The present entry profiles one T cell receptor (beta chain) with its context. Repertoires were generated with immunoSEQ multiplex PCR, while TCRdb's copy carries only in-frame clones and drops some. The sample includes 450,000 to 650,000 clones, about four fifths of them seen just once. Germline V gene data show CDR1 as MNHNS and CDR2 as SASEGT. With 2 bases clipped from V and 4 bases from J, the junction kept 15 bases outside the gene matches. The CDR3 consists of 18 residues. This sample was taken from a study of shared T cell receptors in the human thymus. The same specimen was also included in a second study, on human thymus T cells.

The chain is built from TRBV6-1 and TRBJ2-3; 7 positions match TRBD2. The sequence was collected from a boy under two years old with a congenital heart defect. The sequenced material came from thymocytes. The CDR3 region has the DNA TGTGCCAGCAGTGAACGGGCTGCTAGCGGAGGGGATCCAGATACGCAGTATTTT. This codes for CASSERAASGGDPDTQYF.